These 19 T cell receptor beta chains share one sample of origin, sequenced in a study of cytomegalovirus exposure and HLA in healthy donors. PCR used 60 Vbeta primers and 13 Jbeta primers. Only in-frame clones appear in the TCRdb table, and some are missing; sequencing was by immunoSEQ multiplex PCR. Counted here are 90,000 to 100,000 clones, about 74% occurring once; the ten biggest clones make up approximately 7.7%. The sequencing sample was made of PBMCs. The receptors originated from a female donor in good health and CMV-seronegative.

This clone was picked up one time. The DNA of the CDR3 is TGTGCCAGCAGCTTATATAACTATGGCTACACCTTC. Protein product: CASSLYNYGYTF. The chain uses TRBV7-9 and TRBJ1-2; D ambiguous. Per germline, CDR1 SEHNR and CDR2 FQNEAQ (reference sequence). V was shortened by 2 bases and J by 1 base, with 2 bases between the two germline ends. The CDR3 spans 12 residues.

The V gene is TRBV11-1, the J gene TRBJ2-1; D ambiguous. The CDR3 is made up of 15 amino acids. Trimming cost V 6 bases and J 1 base, with 13 bases left between them. Germline loops: CDR1 SGHAT, CDR2 FQDESV (reference sequence). The CDR3 sequence is CASSPASESYNEQFF. The CDR3 bases are TGTGCCAGCAGTCCTGCGAGTGAGTCCTACAATGAGCAGTTCTTC.

The gene calls are TRBV2 and TRBJ2-2; unclear D gene. The CDR3 is 16 residues long. Germline V gives CDR1 SNHLY, CDR2 FYNNEI. The V end was cut by 2 bases, the J end by 6 bases, with 16 bases between. The DNA of the CDR3 is TGTGCCAGCAGTGAACACTACCCGGTGACTGCCGGGGAGCTGTTTTTT. Encoded protein: CASSEHYPVTAGELFF.

This clone was picked up a small number of times. The chain uses TRBV5-8 and TRBJ1-1; D call uncertain. The CDR3 is 14 amino acids. Germline V gives CDR1 SGHTS, CDR2 YDEGEE. Trimming left V 4 bases short and J 1 base short, with 11 bases between. The CDR3 here is CASSALWANTEAFF. The CDR3 nucleotides read TGTGCCAGCAGCGCACTCTGGGCGAACACTGAAGCTTTCTTT.

This sequence joins TRBV19 and TRBJ2-5, with D possibly matching TRBD1 (5 bases). The J call could be wrong; TRBJ2-7 is a better fit for the DNA end. Germline loops: CDR1 LNHDA, CDR2 SQIVND (reference sequence). The CDR3 consists of 13 residues. In DNA, the CDR3 is TGTGCCAGTAGTATTCAGGGAATCGACGAGCAGTACTTC. Translating it yields CASSIQGIDEQYF.

The chain is built from TRBV6-5 and TRBJ1-1; 8 bases fit TRBD1. Germline CDR1 reads MNHEY; CDR2 reads SVGAGI. The J segment lost 5 bases and the V segment lost 0 bases, leaving 5 bases of the junction unmatched. The CDR3 totals 15 residues. The CDR3 loop is CASSYSTGVRTEAFF. DNA for the CDR3: TGTGCCAGCAGTTACTCGACAGGGGTTAGAACTGAAGCTTTCTTT.

This sequence joins TRBV5-6 and TRBJ1-4, with D tentatively TRBD1 (5 bases). Germline assignment: CDR1 SGHDT and CDR2 YYEEEE. The CDR3 covers 15 residues. The V gene lost 2 bases and the J gene lost 4 bases, with 12 bases spanning the gap. This chain's CDR3 is CASSFFQGFNEKLFF. CDR3 nucleotide sequence: TGTGCCAGCAGCTTTTTCCAGGGATTTAATGAAAAACTGTTTTTT.

The rearrangement joins TRBV5-1 to TRBJ1-4; weak D call: TRBD1 (5 bases). Per germline, CDR1 SGHRS and CDR2 YFSETQ. Trimming shortened V by 2 bases and J by 4 bases, and 15 bases separated the two germline ends. The length of the CDR3 is 16 residues. This CDR3 reads CASSFLGDGGNEKLFF. CDR3 bases: TGCGCCAGCAGCTTTCTCGGGGACGGGGGTAATGAAAAACTGTTTTTT.

The chain is built from TRBV10-3 and TRBJ2-7; the D gene is possibly TRBD1 (6 bases). The CDR3 runs 16 residues. Trimming left V 4 bases short and J 0 bases short, with 16 bases between. The V gene's germline CDR1 is ENHRY and CDR2 SYGVKD. The CDR3, as DNA: TGTGCCATCAGTGGTCCGGGACAAGTTACCTCCTACGAGCAGTACTTC. Translating gives CAISGPGQVTSYEQYF.

V gene TRBV30 combines with J gene TRBJ2-1; TRBD2 agrees at 15 bases. V was pared by 4 bases and J by 2 bases, with 24 bases of the junction left unmatched. Germline assignment: CDR1 GTSNPN and CDR2 SVGIG (reference sequence). This CDR3 is built from 23 residues. The CDR3 nucleotides read TGTGCCTGGACAGTTGGGACAGGGGTAACACGGACTAGCGGGAGGGGTGCCTACAATGAGCAGTTCTTC. It codes for CAWTVGTGVTRTSGRGAYNEQFF.

This clone was picked up a small number of times. The V call is TRBV19, the J call TRBJ2-7, with TRBD2 identical over 9 bases. The ends lost 7 bases at V and 5 bases at J; junction bases unmatched: 12. CDR1 is LNHDA and CDR2 is SQIVND in the germline V gene (reference sequence). This CDR3 comprises 15 residues. CDR3 sequence reads: CASTLGGLAGDEQYF. The CDR3 DNA reads TGTGCCAGTACCCTAGGGGGACTAGCCGGCGACGAGCAGTACTTC.

The gene calls are TRBV2 and TRBJ1-2, with no clear D. Trimming pared 6 bases from V and 1 base from J, leaving 21 bases between. From germline, CDR1 is SNHLY and CDR2 FYNNEI. The CDR3 contains 17 residues. CDR3 in amino acids: CASSGRLGNAGNYGYTF. In DNA, the CDR3 is TGTGCCAGCAGCGGTAGGCTAGGAAATGCGGGTAACTATGGCTACACCTTC. The full variable domain, rest sourced from reference TRBV2 and TRBJ1-2, is EPEVTQTPSHQVTQMGQEVILRCVPISNHLYFYWYRQILGQKVEFLVSFYNNEISEKSEIFDDQFSVERPDGSNFTLKIRSTKLEDSAMYFCASSGRLGNAGNYGYTFGSGTRLTVV.

This clone appeared a single time. The genes are TRBV27 and TRBJ2-1; 7 bases agree with TRBD1. With 4 bases clipped from V and 7 bases from J, the junction kept 7 bases outside the gene matches. The germline V gene encodes CDR1 MNHEY and CDR2 SMNVEV (reference sequence). This CDR3 spans 14 amino acids. CDR3 in DNA: TGTGCCAGCAGTTCTGGGACAGCTAATAATGAGCAGTTCTTC. Translating gives CASSSGTANNEQFF.

V gene TRBV14 combines with J gene TRBJ2-1, with a possible D match to TRBD2 (5 bases). The V end lost 4 bases, the J end lost 0 bases, and 10 bases lay between the germline ends. Germline values: CDR1 SGHDN, CDR2 FVKESK. There are 15 residues in the CDR3. The CDR3 nucleotides read TGTGCCAGCAGCCTCGAGCGGAGCTCCTACAATGAGCAGTTCTTC. This translates into CASSLERSSYNEQFF.

The chain employs TRBV2 and TRBJ2-1; a possible D gene is TRBD2 (7 bases). Trimming shortened V by 6 bases and J by 0 bases, and 15 bases separated the two germline ends. CDR3 size: 16 residues. Germline values: CDR1 SNHLY, CDR2 FYNNEI. CDR3 residues: CASSAPGGGSYNEQFF. CDR3 nucleotides: TGTGCCAGCAGCGCCCCGGGGGGCGGCTCCTACAATGAGCAGTTCTTC.

The CDR3 loop reads CAWDRGLSNEAFF. CDR3 nucleotides: TGTGCCTGGGACAGGGGATTATCTAATGAAGCTTTCTTT. This chain joins TRBV30 and TRBJ1-1; 8 bases are shared with TRBD1. CDR3 size: 13 residues. Germline V lookup: CDR1 GTSNPN, CDR2 SVGIG (reference sequence). J was trimmed by 7 bases and V by 5 bases; bases with no gene match: 9.

This clone was detected once. The rearrangement joins TRBV11-3 to TRBJ1-2, with a tentative D call TRBD1 (5 bases). The germline V gene encodes CDR1 SGHNT and CDR2 YENEEA. This CDR3 has 12 residues. V was trimmed by 8 bases and J by 4 bases, leaving 11 bases between them. CDR3 in amino acids: CASREGPYGYTF. As DNA, the CDR3 is TGTGCCAGCCGGGAGGGGCCCTATGGCTACACCTTC.

This clone was found a few times. The V call is TRBV13, the J call TRBJ2-5; 8 bases match TRBD2. Germline CDR1 PRHDT, CDR2 FYEKMQ (reference sequence). The CDR3 spans 16 residues. The V segment lost 5 bases and the J segment 5 bases; nucleotides outside the gene matches: 13. CDR3 protein: CASSLWLGSGSETQYF. The CDR3 region has the DNA TGTGCCAGCAGCCTATGGCTCGGCAGCGGGAGTGAGACCCAGTACTTC.

CDR3 DNA: TGTGCCAGCAGCACTCGACCGGGATGGAGGGAGACCCAGTACTTC. Its protein is CASSTRPGWRETQYF. This rearrangement joins TRBV11-1 to TRBJ2-5; D is possibly TRBD2 (5 bases). This CDR3 is 15 amino acids long. Trimming took off 5 bases at V and 5 bases at J, with 18 bases between the two ends. The germline gives CDR1 SGHAT, CDR2 FQDESV (reference sequence).